The sequence of this T cell receptor beta chain was determined in a study of blood T cells in healthy people across ages. Study in general: For every two T cells, template switching captured about one barcoded beta molecule.

The CDR3 loop spans 16 amino acids. Germline V CDR1 and CDR2: PRHDT, FYEKMQ (reference sequence). A second PCR of 7 to 11 cycles used a sample-barcoded 5' primer and a J-beta primer mix. TCRdb used MiXCR to reprocess the 5' RACE reads, holding one entry per CDR3 protein. Of about 1,800,000 distinct CDR3 sequences listed, over 25% were seen once; the top ten hold over 7%. Whole-study findings and limits: Without sorted subsets, naive and antigen-experienced compartments could not be conclusively compared. Roughly linear age-related decline in beta diversity appeared, significant by age 40. Lack of knowledge of donor CMV status possibly confounded expanded clonotype changes.

Comment on this clonotype: Its antigen remains unknown. The junction differs from germline at one of its ends, possibly a read error.

The sample was blood. V gene TRBV13 combines with J gene TRBJ2-3; TRBD2 matches at 10 bases. The TCR was taken from a woman younger than 45 in good health. The CDR3 reads CASSLLPSGGRDTRYF. CDR3 nucleotides: TGTGCCAGCAGCTTACTCCCTAGCGGGGGTAGAGATACGCGGTATTTT.